The clone carrying this T cell receptor (beta chain) was picked up many times. The antigen is undetermined. The sample is drawn from a study of T-cell reconstitution after alpha-beta-depleted transplantation in children. Study-level points and caveats: High day-60 TCRbeta diversity in some patients came from surviving recipient T cells and thymic progenitors. The authors attributed T-cell counts and diversity one year after transplant mostly to newly produced T cells. Several hundred rapidly expanded clones from non-depleted graft cells reportedly supplied alpha-beta T cells about two months post-transplant.

Preparation of the TCRbeta library was carried out with unique molecular identifiers. Using its own MiXCR run on the PCR reads, TCRdb lists one record per CDR3 protein. The sample shows 550,000 to 800,000 distinct CDR3 sequences, around 13% of them seen only once. Deletions cut 1 base from V and 8 bases from J, with 14 bases between. The CDR3 sequence is 13 residues long. The germline CDR1 and CDR2 sequences are SQVTM and ANQGSEA. The gene calls are TRBV29-1 and TRBJ1-2; D is possibly TRBD1 (5 bases). The TCR sequence derives from a girl aged 2 to 9 with congenital amegakaryocytic thrombocytopenia, due to receive a stem cell transplant. Specimen: PBMCs, collected before TCRalphabeta/CD19-depleted stem cell transplant. The CDR3 coding sequence is TGCAGCGTTGAAGCTGGAGGGAGGGACGGCTACACCTTC. Translation gives CSVEAGGRDGYTF.